This T cell receptor beta chain is drawn from a study of PD-1 blockade in classical Hodgkin lymphoma. Study details: With a 2-week interval, patients received intravenous nivolumab at 3 mg/kg.

Exposure to brentuximab vedotin varied, and each patient had relapsed following autologous stem cell transplantation. Under best response, outcomes were complete response, partial response or progressive disease. Germline V gives CDR1 LNHDA, CDR2 SQIVND (reference sequence). The V gene lost 4 bases and the J gene lost 1 base, with 15 bases spanning the gap. This CDR3 has 16 amino acids. This clone was counted only a few times. Clones were sequenced by immunoSEQ multiplex PCR, and TCRdb holds only the in-frame ones, with some missing. The table shows 9,500 to 12,000 clones, with approximately 81% occurring only once.

The sequences come from peripheral blood mononuclear cells (PBMCs), collected at baseline. The TCR was taken from a human donor with classical Hodgkin lymphoma. V gene TRBV19 combines with J gene TRBJ2-3; weak D call: TRBD1 (6 bases). The CDR3 DNA follows: TGTGCCAGTAGTAGAGGGGGTGAGGGACGCACAGATACGCAGTATTTT. It encodes CASSRGGEGRTDTQYF.